This T cell receptor (beta chain) was found in a study of blood T cells in healthy people across ages. Overall study findings and caveats: Samples with more naive T cells showed higher observed beta diversity.

The CDR3 length is 14 residues. V shed 5 bases, J shed 6 bases, and the junction held 12 bases outside the gene matches. Germline V gene sequence: CDR1 DFQATT, CDR2 SNEGSKA (reference sequence). With a J-beta primer mix and a sample-barcoded 5' primer, a second PCR ran about 7 to 12 cycles. Via MiXCR, TCRdb re-called the 5' RACE reads, giving one row per CDR3 protein. The sample records more than 650,000 distinct CDR3 sequences, about a fifth being singletons. A few counts support this clonotype. What it binds is not known. Material for sequencing was blood. The chain recombines TRBV20-1 with TRBJ1-1, with 7 bases aligning to TRBD1. This sequence was found in a man between 65 and 85 years old in good health. Here the CDR3 reads CSASAGTARPEAFF. In DNA, the CDR3 is TGCAGTGCTTCGGCGGGGACAGCCCGACCTGAAGCTTTCTTT.